This is a list of T cell receptor beta chains from one sample in a study of CD8 T cells in ankylosing spondylitis. TCRdb independently ran MiXCR on the 5' RACE reads; one entry per CDR3 protein. The repertoire holds some 71,000 distinct CDR3 sequences, with roughly 5.3% as singletons. Specimen: blood, either unsorted or a sorted T cell fraction (not recorded which). Receptors were obtained from a male donor with ankylosing spondylitis or in good health (not recorded which). Both conserved end residues are part of each CDR3. The D gene is left open where the match is weak. The size field is filled for only some rows; it gives once, few, many or a size class.

TGTGCCAGCAGCCCATGGACAGGGGGCGCAGATACGCAGTATTTT	CASSPWTGGADTQYF	many	TRBJ2-3	TRBV9	TRBD1
TGTGCCAGCAGCTCACCAGCGGGGGGGCGTGCTGAGCAGTTCTTC	CASSSPAGGRAEQFF	many	TRBJ2-1	TRBV7-2	TRBD2
TGTGCCAGCTTCGAGCAGGCCAACGCTCATGGCTACACCTTC	CASFEQANAHGYTF	many	TRBJ1-2	TRBV2	-
TGCGCCAGCAGTGATCGGGGGGCGAGAGATACGCAGTATTTT	CASSDRGARDTQYF	many	TRBJ2-3	TRBV10-1	-
TGCAGTGCTAGTGCGGGAATGGGCCCTTCACCCCTCCACTTT	CSASAGMGPSPLHF	many	TRBJ1-6	TRBV20-1	-
TGTGCAAGTCGCTGCCGGGACACCCATGAAAAACTGTTTTTT	CASRCRDTHEKLFF	many	TRBJ1-4	TRBV12-2	-
TGTGCCAGCAGAGGGGACGGAAATCAGCCCCAGCATTTT	CASRGDGNQPQHF	many	TRBJ1-5	TRBV2	-
TGCAGTGCTCCAGGGGAGGCGAACATTCAGTACTTC	CSAPGEANIQYF	many	TRBJ2-4	TRBV20-1	-
TGTGCCAGCCTTGGGAGTCTATCAAACAATGAGCAGTTCTTC	CASLGSLSNNEQFF	many	TRBJ2-1	TRBV12-3/TRBV12-4	-
TGCAGTGCTAGCCCGCCGCCCGGGTACGAGACCCAGTACTTC	CSASPPPGYETQYF	many	TRBJ2-5	TRBV20-1	-
TGTGCCAGCAGCCGGACTAGCGGGGGGGCCAACAATGAGCAGTTCTTC	CASSRTSGGANNEQFF	many	TRBJ2-1	TRBV6-1	TRBD2
TGTGCCAGCAGCCAACAGGCGCATAATTCACCCCTCCACTTT	CASSQQAHNSPLHF	-	TRBJ1-6	TRBV4-2	-
TGCGCCAGCAGCTTATATACAGTAAACACCGGGGAGCTGTTTTTT	CASSLYTVNTGELFF	many	TRBJ2-2	TRBV5-1	-
TGTGCCAGCAGCCGGACTGGCCCAGGGGATACGCAGTATTTT	CASSRTGPGDTQYF	many	TRBJ2-3	TRBV7-2	-
TGTGCCAGCTCACAGGGGCTGGGTCAGCCCCAGCATTTT	CASSQGLGQPQHF	many	TRBJ1-5	TRBV18	-
TGCGCCAGCAGCTTGCAAGACTCGTTCGGGCAGTACTTC	CASSLQDSFGQYF	many	TRBJ2-7	TRBV5-1	-
TGTGCCAGCAGCTCCACACCCAGTAATTACAATGAGCAGTTCTTC	CASSSTPSNYNEQFF	many	TRBJ2-1	TRBV7-3	-
TGCAGTGCATTACAGGGTTCCAGCACAGATACGCAGTATTTT	CSALQGSSTDTQYF	many	TRBJ2-3	TRBV20-1	-
TGTGCCAGCAGCTCCGGACAGGGGGCGAGTACAGATACGCAGTATTTT	CASSSGQGASTDTQYF	many	TRBJ2-3	TRBV9	TRBD1
TGCAGTGCTAGACCGGACCCCACAGATACGCAGTATTTT	CSARPDPTDTQYF	many	TRBJ2-3	TRBV20-1	-
TGTGCCAGCAGTTTAGCCATCGAGCAGTACTTC	CASSLAIEQYF	many	TRBJ2-7	TRBV28	-
TGTGCCGTCGGGCAGGCCCCCTCCTACGAGCAGTACTTC	CAVGQAPSYEQYF	many	TRBJ2-7	TRBV10-3	-
TGTGCCTGGAGTGTACGGGTACGGGAGACCCAGTACTTC	CAWSVRVRETQYF	many	TRBJ2-5	TRBV30	-
TGTGCCAGCAGTTATGCTCCCCTCTACAATGAGCAGTTCTTC	CASSYAPLYNEQFF	many	TRBJ2-1	TRBV6-5	-
TGCGCCAGCAGCCAAGATGGGGGGCTAGCGGGAGATACGCAGTATTTT	CASSQDGGLAGDTQYF	many	TRBJ2-3	TRBV4-3	TRBD2
TGCAGCGCCTCCGGGACAGGGAGCCACGAGCAGTACTTC	CSASGTGSHEQYF	few	TRBJ2-7	TRBV29-1	TRBD1
TGTGCCAGCAGCCAAGAACTAGCGGGCGGCTACGAGCAGTACTTC	CASSQELAGGYEQYF	many	TRBJ2-7	TRBV4-2	TRBD2
TGCAGTGCCCCGGACAGGGTGACCCAGCATTTT	CSAPDRVTQHF	many	TRBJ1-5	TRBV20-1	TRBD1
TGTGCCAGCAGTGAAAGACTAGCGGGGGTAGGGGGTACGCAGTATTTT	CASSERLAGVGGTQYF	many	TRBJ2-3	TRBV2	TRBD2
TGTGCCAGCAGCCCCCCCTGGGGGGGGGATTCACCCCTCCACTTT	CASSPPWGGDSPLHF	few	TRBJ1-6	TRBV7-8	-
TGTGCCAGCAGCTTCTTAGTAGGAGAATTGAACACCGGGGAGCTGTTTTTT	CASSFLVGELNTGELFF	many	TRBJ2-2	TRBV5-6	-
TGTGCCAGCAGCTTAATGGGGCGCACAGATACGCAGTATTTT	CASSLMGRTDTQYF	many	TRBJ2-3	TRBV7-3	-
TGCAGTGCTCTAAGTAGCGGGACTGGGAAAGAGACCCAGTACTTC	CSALSSGTGKETQYF	many	TRBJ2-5	TRBV20-1	TRBD2
TGTGCCAGCAGAGAGGGGACGGATATTACTGGGGCCAACGTCCTGACTTTC	CASREGTDITGANVLTF	few	TRBJ2-6	TRBV7-2	-
TGCGCCAGCAGCCCCACCGGAGAGACCTACGAGCAGTACTTC	CASSPTGETYEQYF	many	TRBJ2-7	TRBV5-1	-
TGCGCCAGCAGTGATGAGGGTAGCACTGAAGCTTTCTTT	CASSDEGSTEAFF	many	TRBJ1-1	TRBV10-2	-
TGTGCCACCAGCAGAGTCCGACAGGGCGAGACTGAAGCTTTCTTT	CATSRVRQGETEAFF	many	TRBJ1-1	TRBV15	TRBD1
TGCGCCAGCAGGCCCTCGGGGGTCCAAGAGACCCAGTACTTC	CASRPSGVQETQYF	many	TRBJ2-5	TRBV10-2	-
TGCGCCAGCAGCCCCCTCCCGGGGGGCGTCAATCAGCCCCAGCATTTT	CASSPLPGGVNQPQHF	many	TRBJ1-5	TRBV5-1	-
TGCGCCAGCAGCCAATCCCCTAGCGGGGGCCCCACCTACAATGAGCAGTTCTTC	CASSQSPSGGPTYNEQFF	many	TRBJ2-1	TRBV4-1	TRBD2
TGCGCCAGCAGCCCCAGGACTAGCGGACCCACAGATACGCAGTATTTT	CASSPRTSGPTDTQYF	many	TRBJ2-3	TRBV5-1	TRBD2
TGCAGCGCCGGACAGGGAGTGACTGAAGCTTTCTTT	CSAGQGVTEAFF	many	TRBJ1-1	TRBV29-1	TRBD1
TGCGCCAGCAGCTTGGGGCGGGGGGGCCGGGATGAGCAGTTCTTC	CASSLGRGGRDEQFF	-	TRBJ2-1	TRBV5-1	TRBD2
TGTGCCAGCAGCATGATAGAACTCCAAGAGACCCAGTACTTC	CASSMIELQETQYF	many	TRBJ2-5	TRBV7-9	-
TGCAGTGCTAGAGATCCGCAGGGGGCGAAGGAGCAGTACTTC	CSARDPQGAKEQYF	-	TRBJ2-7	TRBV20-1	TRBD1
TGTGCCAGCAGTTTATTTCCTAGCGGGGTCTCCTACGAGCAGTACTTC	CASSLFPSGVSYEQYF	many	TRBJ2-7	TRBV27	TRBD2
TGTGCCAGCAGCTTTCCGACAGGGGGTAATGAAAAACTGTTTTTT	CASSFPTGGNEKLFF	-	TRBJ1-4	TRBV7-6	TRBD1
TGTGCCAGCAGCCCCTCCCTGAAGAGCTCCTACGAGCAGTACTTC	CASSPSLKSSYEQYF	few	TRBJ2-7	TRBV7-9	-
TGCAGTGCTAGAGCGGGGACAACGACGTACAATGAGCAGTTCTTC	CSARAGTTTYNEQFF	many	TRBJ2-1	TRBV20-1	-
TGTGCCAGCTCACCTATGAACACTGAAGCTTTCTTT	CASSPMNTEAFF	many	TRBJ1-1	TRBV18	-
TGCAGCGTTGGTCTTGGGGGGGACGAGCAGTACTTC	CSVGLGGDEQYF	many	TRBJ2-7	TRBV29-1	TRBD2
TGTGCCAGCAGCCCGTTAGGACAGTCCTCTGGGGCCAACGTCCTGACTTTC	CASSPLGQSSGANVLTF	-	TRBJ2-6	TRBV7-3	-
TGCGCCAGCAGCTTGGGGGGGGGTGAGCAGTTCTTC	CASSLGGGEQFF	many	TRBJ2-1	TRBV5-1	TRBD2